Only a few counts were recorded for the clone carrying this T cell receptor (beta chain). This entry comes from a study of response to subunit inactivated influenza vaccine. Each CDR3 protein gets one entry after TCRdb re-called the RT-PCR reads with MiXCR. Of 530,000 or so distinct CDR3 sequences listed, about 10% are singletons. The sample here was PBMCs from blood, taken on the day of vaccination. This TCR was recovered from a man in his fifties who received an inactivated influenza vaccine.

CDR3 DNA sequence: TGTGCCATCAGTGCAACTAGCGGGAGGGAGCTACAATTAAGCACAGATACGCAGTATTTT. It yields the protein CAISATSGRELQLSTDTQYF. This chain links TRBV10-3 with TRBJ2-3; 13 bases agree with TRBD2. The ends lost 4 bases at V and 0 bases at J; junction bases unmatched: 13. The CDR3 length is 20 residues. CDR1 is ENHRY and CDR2 is SYGVKD in the germline V gene.